This TCR beta chain was retrieved from a study of blood T cell repertoires in COVID-19. Under the authors' procedure: Amplification of reference gene primers provided the estimated nucleated cell counts. The repertoire was sequenced with immunoSEQ multiplex PCR; TCRdb's copy has only in-frame clones and lacks some. The V and J calls and clone size were taken over from that table, and D and trimming were inferred from the DNA. The sample contains approximately 100,000 clones, 75% to 85% of which appear only once. This clonotype originated in a human donor in a cohort sampled during active COVID-19. The sequencing input was peripheral blood.

CDR3 loop: CASSWDRAEKLFF. The CDR3 region has the DNA TGTGCCAGCAGCTGGGACAGAGCAGAAAAACTGTTTTTT. The chain employs TRBV7-9 and TRBJ1-4, with 7 bases lining up with TRBD1. CDR1 SEHNR and CDR2 FQNEAQ come from the germline V gene (reference sequence). V lost 4 bases and J lost 8; bases outside the gene matches: 4. The CDR3 consists of 13 residues.